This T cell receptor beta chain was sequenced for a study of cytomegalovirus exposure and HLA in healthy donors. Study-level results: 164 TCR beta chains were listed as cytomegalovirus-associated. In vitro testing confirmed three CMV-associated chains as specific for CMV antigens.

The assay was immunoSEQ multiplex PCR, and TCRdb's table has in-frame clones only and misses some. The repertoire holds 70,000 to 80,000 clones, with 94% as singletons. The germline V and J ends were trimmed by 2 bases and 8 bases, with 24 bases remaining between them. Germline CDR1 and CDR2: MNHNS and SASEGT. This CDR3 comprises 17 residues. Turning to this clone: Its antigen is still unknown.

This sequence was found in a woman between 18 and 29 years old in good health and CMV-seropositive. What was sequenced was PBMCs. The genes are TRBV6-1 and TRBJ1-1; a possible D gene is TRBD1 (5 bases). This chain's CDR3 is CASSELSLVVVTGEAFF. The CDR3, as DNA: TGTGCCAGCAGTGAATTGAGTTTAGTAGTGGTAACAGGCGAAGCTTTCTTT.